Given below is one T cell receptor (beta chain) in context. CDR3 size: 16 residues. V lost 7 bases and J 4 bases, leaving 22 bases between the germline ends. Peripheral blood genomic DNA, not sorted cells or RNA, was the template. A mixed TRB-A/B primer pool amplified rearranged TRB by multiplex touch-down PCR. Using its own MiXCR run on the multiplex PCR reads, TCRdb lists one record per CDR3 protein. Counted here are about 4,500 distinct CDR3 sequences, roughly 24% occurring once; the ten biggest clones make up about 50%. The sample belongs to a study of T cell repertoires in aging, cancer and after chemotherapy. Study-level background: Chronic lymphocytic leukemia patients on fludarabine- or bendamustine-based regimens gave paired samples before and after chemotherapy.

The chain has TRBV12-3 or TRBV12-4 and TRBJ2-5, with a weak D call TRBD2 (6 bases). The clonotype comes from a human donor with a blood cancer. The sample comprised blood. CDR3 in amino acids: CASKAFLPGEGETQYF. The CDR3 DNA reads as TGTGCCAGCAAGGCCTTTCTCCCGGGAGAAGGAGAGACCCAGTACTTC.